This TCR beta chain was documented in a study of response to subunit inactivated influenza vaccine. Study-wide findings and caveats: Only a handful of new T cells, the authors suggested, are recruited with each seasonal influenza vaccination.

The germline V gene has CDR1 MDHEN and CDR2 SYDVKM. The V end was cut by 7 bases, the J end by 1 base, with 17 bases between. The CDR3 is 15 residues long. A single record per CDR3 protein comes from TCRdb applying MiXCR to the RT-PCR reads. There are hundreds of thousands of distinct CDR3 sequences in the sample; roughly 25% occur only once, and approximately 2% lies in the top ten. This clonotype was seen a few times. Its specificity is unknown. Sample: CD4+ T cells sorted from PBMCs, taken 4 to 6 days after vaccination. The J gene is TRBJ2-7, the V gene TRBV28; unclear D gene. This TCR was recovered from a man aged 50-60 years who received an inactivated influenza vaccine. This CDR3 is CASIGRAGRSYEQYF. The DNA for the CDR3 is TGTGCCAGCATCGGCCGGGCCGGCCGGTCCTACGAGCAGTACTTC. Complete variable domain (other parts from reference TRBV28 and TRBJ2-7): DVKVTQSSRYLVKRTGEKVFLECVQDMDHENMFWYRQDPGLGLRLIYFSYDVKMKEKGDIPEGYSVSREKKERFSLILESASTNQTSMYLCASIGRAGRSYEQYFGPGTRLTVT.